This section outlines one TCR beta chain sequence together with its context. Both 60 Vbeta primers and 13 Jbeta primers went into the PCR. The repertoire was sequenced with immunoSEQ multiplex PCR; TCRdb's copy has only in-frame clones and lacks some. The top ten hold about 0.8% of the sample, which has 150,000 to 200,000 clones, roughly four fifths seen once. The data were obtained in a study of cytomegalovirus exposure and HLA in healthy donors. The receptor's source is a female donor in good health and CMV-seronegative. The sample consisted of PBMCs.

The chain's CDR3 is CASSYRDKDYEQYF. DNA for the CDR3: TGTGCCAGCAGTTACCGGGACAAGGACTACGAGCAGTACTTC. The rearrangement uses TRBV6-5 and TRBJ2-7; possible D gene TRBD1, 6 bases. CDR1 and CDR2 from the germline V gene are MNHEY and SVGAGI. V dropped 2 bases and J dropped 3 bases, with 11 bases sitting between them. CDR3 length: 14 residues.